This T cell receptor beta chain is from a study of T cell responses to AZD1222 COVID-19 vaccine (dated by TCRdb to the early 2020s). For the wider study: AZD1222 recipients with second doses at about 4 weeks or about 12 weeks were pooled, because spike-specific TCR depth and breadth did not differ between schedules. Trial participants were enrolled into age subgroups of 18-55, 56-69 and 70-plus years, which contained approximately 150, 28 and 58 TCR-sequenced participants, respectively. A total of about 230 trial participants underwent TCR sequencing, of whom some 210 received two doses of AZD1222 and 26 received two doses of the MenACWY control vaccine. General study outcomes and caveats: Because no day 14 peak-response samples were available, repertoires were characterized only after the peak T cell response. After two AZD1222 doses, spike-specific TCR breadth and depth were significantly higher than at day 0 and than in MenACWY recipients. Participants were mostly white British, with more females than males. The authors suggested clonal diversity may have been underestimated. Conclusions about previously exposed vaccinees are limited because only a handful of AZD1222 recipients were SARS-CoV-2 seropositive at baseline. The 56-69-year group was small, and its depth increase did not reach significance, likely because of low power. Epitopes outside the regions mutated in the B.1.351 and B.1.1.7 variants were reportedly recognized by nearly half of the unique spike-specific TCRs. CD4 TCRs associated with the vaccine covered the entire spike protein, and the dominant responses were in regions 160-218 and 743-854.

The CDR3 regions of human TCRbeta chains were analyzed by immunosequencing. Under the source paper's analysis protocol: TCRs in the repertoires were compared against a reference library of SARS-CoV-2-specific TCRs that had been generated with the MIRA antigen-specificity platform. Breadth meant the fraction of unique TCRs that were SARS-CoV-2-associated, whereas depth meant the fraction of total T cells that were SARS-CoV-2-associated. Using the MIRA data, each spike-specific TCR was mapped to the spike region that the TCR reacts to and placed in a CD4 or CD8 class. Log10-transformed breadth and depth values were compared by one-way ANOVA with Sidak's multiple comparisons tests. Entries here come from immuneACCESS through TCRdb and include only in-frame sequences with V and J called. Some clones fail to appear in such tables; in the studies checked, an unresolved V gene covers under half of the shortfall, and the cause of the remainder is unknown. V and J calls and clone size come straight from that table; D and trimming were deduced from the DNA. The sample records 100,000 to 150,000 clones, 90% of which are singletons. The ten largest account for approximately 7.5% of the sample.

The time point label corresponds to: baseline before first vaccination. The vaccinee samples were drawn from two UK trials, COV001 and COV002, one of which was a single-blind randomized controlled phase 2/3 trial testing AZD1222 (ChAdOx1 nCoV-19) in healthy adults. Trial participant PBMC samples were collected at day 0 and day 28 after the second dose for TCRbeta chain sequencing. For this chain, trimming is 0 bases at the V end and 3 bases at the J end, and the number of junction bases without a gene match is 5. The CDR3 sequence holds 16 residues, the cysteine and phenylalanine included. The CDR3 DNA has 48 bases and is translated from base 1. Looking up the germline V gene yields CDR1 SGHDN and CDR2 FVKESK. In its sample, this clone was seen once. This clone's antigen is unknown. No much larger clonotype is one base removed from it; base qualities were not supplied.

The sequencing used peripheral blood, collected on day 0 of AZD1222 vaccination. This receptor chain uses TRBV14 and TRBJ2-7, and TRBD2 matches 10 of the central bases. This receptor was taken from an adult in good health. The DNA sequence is TGTGCCAGCAGCCAAGAACGACTAGCGGGCCTCTACGAGCAGTACTTC. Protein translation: CASSQERLAGLYEQYF.